A single sample is the source of the 27 T cell receptor beta chains below, sequenced in a study of Graves' ophthalmopathy and Graves' hyperthyroidism. Researchers took RNA transcripts and amplified TCR beta CDR3 regions from them. First-round RT-PCR with HTBI primers preceded a second-round multiplex PCR. TCRdb reprocessed the multiplex PCR reads via MiXCR and lists one record per CDR3 protein. This table holds a few hundred thousand distinct CDR3 sequences, approximately 35% found once. The sequenced sample consisted of peripheral blood or thyroid tissue (not recorded which). All receptors come from an adult man with Graves' hyperthyroidism.

Note on this clonotype: A read error may explain this, as a much larger clone is one base away. This sequence joins TRBV4-1 and TRBJ2-5, with D perhaps matching TRBD2 (6 bases). The CDR3 is made up of 13 amino acids. The V and J ends lost 1 base and 10 bases respectively, with 13 bases between them. The germline CDR1 and CDR2 sequences are MGHRA and YSYEKL. The CDR3 spells CASSQGRETGQYF. For the CDR3, the DNA is TGCGCCAGCAGCCAAGGGAGGGAGACGGGCCAGTACTTC.

V is TRBV11-2 and J is TRBJ1-6; D is ambiguous. Germline V gives CDR1 SGHAT, CDR2 FQNNGV. V was clipped by 5 bases and J by 0 bases, with 14 bases between them. The CDR3 runs to 17 residues. CDR3 coding DNA: TGTGCCAGCAGCCTTTCACAGACGAGCTCCTATAATTCACCCCTCCACTTT. Its translation: CASSLSQTSSYNSPLHF.

This sequence joins TRBV7-9 and TRBJ2-6, with D perhaps TRBD1 (5 bases). Trimming cost V 5 bases and J 0 bases, with 14 bases left between them. Germline assignment: CDR1 SEHNR and CDR2 FQNEAQ (reference sequence). The CDR3 is 17 residues long. The CDR3 nucleotides are TGTGCCAGCAGCCCCCAGGGCCTCAGCTCTGGGGCCAACGTCCTGACTTTC. Amino acid sequence: CASSPQGLSSGANVLTF.

The genes are TRBV27 and TRBJ1-6; D is perhaps TRBD1 (5 bases). The CDR3 extends over 16 amino acids. Trimming removed 5 bases from V and 7 bases from J, with 18 bases in between. CDR1 and CDR2 from the germline V gene are MNHEY and SMNVEV (reference sequence). Written as DNA, the CDR3 is TGTGCCAGCAGTCCCCTAACTAGGGACGGGAATTCACCCCTCCACTTT. Translation: CASSPLTRDGNSPLHF.

This clonotype was recorded many times. The genes are TRBV29-1 and TRBJ1-1; D is unresolved. The CDR3 consists of 12 residues. V was trimmed by 0 bases and J by 7 bases, leaving 9 bases between them. Germline V gene lookup returns CDR1 SQVTM and CDR2 ANQGSEA. CDR3 in amino acids: CSVEDYGYEAFF. In nucleotides, the CDR3 is TGCAGCGTTGAAGATTACGGCTATGAAGCTTTCTTT.

With respect to this clonotype: One end of the junction does not line up with germline, which may come from a read error. For the CDR3, the DNA is TGTGTCAGCAGCTTAGTTCGGGGAAACACCGGGGAGCTGTTTTTT. Protein sequence: CVSSLVRGNTGELFF. The chain uses TRBV13 and TRBJ2-2; a weak D match, TRBD2 (5 bases). CDR1 and CDR2 (germline): PRHDT, FYEKMQ (reference sequence). There are 15 residues in the CDR3.

A remark on this clonotype: At one of its ends the junction is not consistent with the germline gene, which may arise from a read error. V and J are TRBV29-1 and TRBJ2-5; 9 bases are a match to TRBD1. Germline loops: CDR1 SQVTM, CDR2 ANQGSEA. This CDR3 is built from 13 residues. In DNA form, the CDR3 reads TGCAGCGTGACGCCAAGGGACAGGGAGACCCAGCACTTC. Its protein product is CSVTPRDRETQHF. The full variable domain, in which reference TRBV29-1 and TRBJ2-5 provide the parts outside the CDR3, is SAVISQKPSRDICQRGTSLTIQCQVDSQVTMMFWYRQQPGQSLTLIATANQGSEATYESGFVIDKFPISRPNLTFSTLTVSNMSPEDSSIYLCSVTPRDRETQHFGPGTRLLVL.

This clonotype appeared once. The chain joins TRBV29-1 to TRBJ1-1; maybe TRBD1 (6 bases). CDR1 is SQVTM and CDR2 is ANQGSEA in the germline V gene. V lost 3 bases, J lost 4 bases, and 15 bases lay in between. CDR3 length equals 14 residues. CDR3 sequence reads: CSVDQGTGSTEAFF. CDR3 in DNA: TGCAGCGTTGACCAGGGGACGGGTAGCACTGAAGCTTTCTTT.

Only a few counts were recorded for this clonotype. This CDR3 reads CSVVGTISYNEQFF. As DNA, the CDR3 is TGCAGCGTCGTGGGGACCATTTCCTACAATGAGCAGTTCTTC. The chain links TRBV29-1 to TRBJ2-7, with D perhaps assigned TRBD1 or TRBD2 (5 bases each). The end of the DNA is better explained by TRBJ2-1, so the J call may be wrong. The germline gives CDR1 SQVTM, CDR2 ANQGSEA. The CDR3 extends over 14 amino acids.

This clonotype was observed many times. The rearrangement links TRBV2 to TRBJ1-1, with a tentative D call TRBD1 (5 bases). The germline V gene has CDR1 SNHLY and CDR2 FYNNEI. This CDR3 region has 13 residues. Trimming pared 5 bases from V and 0 bases from J, leaving 7 bases between. The CDR3 region is CASSPGLNTEAFF. Here the CDR3 DNA reads TGTGCCAGCAGTCCAGGGCTGAACACTGAAGCTTTCTTT.

With respect to this clonotype: One junction end disagrees with the germline gene, perhaps due to a read error. V usage is TRBV2 and J usage is TRBJ1-2; D is undetermined. Germline V gene data show CDR1 as SNHLY and CDR2 as FYNNEI. The CDR3 is 12 amino acids. The CDR3 loop reads CASKLTGSGNTF. The CDR3 bases are TGTGCTAGCAAATTGACGGGGTCTGGAAACACCTTC.

This clonotype came up once. The chain links TRBV7-9 to TRBJ1-5; D call uncertain. The germline CDR1 and CDR2 sequences are SEHNR and FQNEAQ (reference sequence). Trimming took off 5 bases at V and 8 bases at J, with 19 bases between the two ends. The CDR3 has 15 residues. The DNA for the CDR3 is TGTGCCAGCAGCAGAGACGGGATACCGCGAGAGCCCCAGCATTTT. This gives the protein CASSRDGIPREPQHF.

This clonotype has a count of ten or more. The chain has TRBV29-1 and TRBJ1-1; D unresolved. Trimming stripped 3 bases from V and 8 bases from J, with 13 bases between. In germline, CDR1 is SQVTM, CDR2 ANQGSEA. The length of the CDR3 is 12 residues. The CDR3 DNA reads as TGCAGCGTTGAGGGGAGGGCCAACGAAGCTTTCTTT. It translates to CSVEGRANEAFF.

The J gene is TRBJ2-7, the V gene TRBV12-3 or TRBV12-4; 7 bases line up with TRBD2. This CDR3 contains 14 residues. Trimming cost V 4 bases and J 5 bases; bases outside gene matches: 8. DNA of the CDR3: TGTGCCAGCAGTTCCGCCGGGGAGGGAGACGAGCAGTACTTC. Amino acid sequence: CASSSAGEGDEQYF.

This clonotype was detected many times. The genes are TRBV29-1 and TRBJ2-5; D is unresolved. From germline, CDR1 is SQVTM and CDR2 ANQGSEA. CDR3 size: 13 residues. The V and J ends lost 4 bases and 5 bases respectively, with 14 bases between them. The CDR3 reads CSVGGGRMETQYF. CDR3 in DNA: TGCAGCGTTGGAGGCGGTAGAATGGAGACCCAGTACTTC.

This chain links TRBV20-1 with TRBJ2-5, with a weak D call TRBD1 (5 bases). Per germline, CDR1 DFQATT and CDR2 SNEGSKA (reference sequence). V lost 6 bases and J 5 bases, leaving 22 bases between the germline ends. The CDR3 length is 15 residues. CDR3 region: CSARVGGRVDETQYF. CDR3 DNA: TGCAGTGCCAGGGTGGGTGGCAGGGTCGATGAGACCCAGTACTTC.

Remarks on this clonotype: A much larger clone is a single base away; this may be a read error. This sequence joins TRBV7-2 and TRBJ2-5; perhaps D is TRBD1 or TRBD2 (5 bases each). Trimming took off 7 bases at V and 4 bases at J, with 13 bases between the two ends. From germline, CDR1 is SGHTA and CDR2 FQGNSA. CDR3 length: 13 amino acids. The CDR3, as DNA: TGTGCCAGCACCCCCCGAGGGACAGAGACCCAGTACTTC. This gives the protein CASTPRGTETQYF.

This clonotype was detected many times. The chain has TRBV15 and TRBJ2-2; D possibly corresponds to TRBD1 (6 bases). The germline V gene encodes CDR1 LNHNV and CDR2 YYDKDF (reference sequence). V gave up 3 bases and J gave up 4 bases, with 12 bases separating them. There are 15 residues in the CDR3. The CDR3 reads CATSRLQGPTGELFF. The CDR3 DNA reads as TGTGCCACCAGCAGGTTACAGGGCCCCACCGGGGAGCTGTTTTTT.

The chain has TRBV6-1 and TRBJ2-7; D might be TRBD1 (5 bases). The germline gives CDR1 MNHNS, CDR2 SASEGT. CDR3 size: 14 residues. Trimming pared 6 bases from V and 1 base from J, leaving 13 bases between. The CDR3 coding sequence is TGTGCCAGCAGAGGGGTTGGGTTTTCCTACGAGCAGTACTTC. Translation gives CASRGVGFSYEQYF.

This clonotype has at least ten counts. CDR3 sequence reads: CASSARAMNTEAFF. The CDR3 DNA reads as TGTGCCAGCAGTGCCAGGGCCATGAACACTGAAGCTTTCTTT. The J gene is TRBJ1-1, the V gene TRBV6-1; D possibly corresponds to TRBD1 (5 bases). Germline lookup yields CDR1 MNHNS and CDR2 SASEGT. This CDR3 has 14 residues. V was pared by 4 bases and J by 0 bases, with 9 bases between.

This clonotype was observed at least ten times. The genes are TRBV5-1 and TRBJ2-6, with D uncertain. The CDR3 has 16 residues. In germline, CDR1 is SGHRS, CDR2 YFSETQ. Trimming stripped 0 bases from V and 0 bases from J, with 7 bases between. The CDR3 loop is CASSLADHSGANVLTF. The CDR3 region has the DNA TGCGCCAGCAGCTTGGCCGATCACTCTGGGGCCAACGTCCTGACTTTC.

This clonotype was seen more than once but under ten times. The chain has TRBV20-1 and TRBJ1-2, with D maybe TRBD1 (5 bases). Trimming cost V 0 bases and J 6 bases, with 17 bases left between them. CDR1 is DFQATT, CDR2 SNEGSKA, per germline (reference sequence). The CDR3 spans 15 residues. DNA of the CDR3: TGCAGTGCTAGAGATCCGAGGGCATCGGGGGATGGCTACACCTTC. It codes for CSARDPRASGDGYTF.

This clonotype occurred many times. V gene TRBV2 combines with J gene TRBJ1-2, with unresolved D. Trimming left V 7 bases short and J 3 bases short, with 12 bases between. Per the germline V gene, CDR1 is SNHLY and CDR2 is FYNNEI. CDR3 length equals 13 residues. The CDR3 nucleotides are TGTGCCAGCAAGATTAGGATCGACTATGGCTACACCTTC. It is translated as CASKIRIDYGYTF. The full variable domain, its missing parts supplied by reference TRBV2 and TRBJ1-2, is EPEVTQTPSHQVTQMGQEVILRCVPISNHLYFYWYRQILGQKVEFLVSFYNNEISEKSEIFDDQFSVERPDGSNFTLKIRSTKLEDSAMYFCASKIRIDYGYTFGSGTRLTVV.

The chain combines TRBV2 with TRBJ1-1; maybe TRBD1 (6 bases). V shed 11 bases and J shed 3 bases, with 19 bases lying between them. The CDR3 has 14 amino acids. Germline V gene sequence: CDR1 SNHLY, CDR2 FYNNEI. This CDR3 reads CAWSVRGADTEAFF. CDR3 DNA: TGTGCCTGGAGTGTAAGGGGGGCCGACACTGAAGCTTTCTTT.

The V and J genes are TRBV10-3 and TRBJ1-5; 9 bases fit TRBD1. Germline lookup yields CDR1 ENHRY and CDR2 SYGVKD. The CDR3 extends over 14 amino acids. The V and J ends lost 3 bases and 9 bases, in that order; junction bases with no gene match: 6. The CDR3, as DNA: TGTGCCATCAGTGATACAGGGGGCGAAAGGCCCCAGCATTTT. Translating gives CAISDTGGERPQHF.

The CDR3 protein is CASSLRGSGSRDEQFF. CDR3 bases: TGTGCCAGCAGCTTACGGGGTAGCGGGAGTAGGGATGAGCAGTTCTTC. The rearrangement joins TRBV7-9 to TRBJ2-1; the match to TRBD2 covers 9 bases. The length of the CDR3 is 16 residues. Trimming took 2 bases from V and 8 from J; bases not matched to a gene: 10. CDR1 is SEHNR and CDR2 is FQNEAQ in the germline V gene (reference sequence).

V usage is TRBV7-9 and J usage is TRBJ2-2; D remains ambiguous. Trimming cost V 2 bases and J 0 bases, with 10 bases left between them. The CDR3 sequence is 16 residues long. CDR1 is SEHNR, CDR2 FQNEAQ, per germline (reference sequence). The CDR3 sequence is CASSLIRAANTGELFF. CDR3 in DNA: TGTGCCAGCAGCTTAATACGGGCAGCGAACACCGGGGAGCTGTTTTTT.